Listed below are T cell receptor beta chains from one sample, sequenced in a study of blood T cell repertoires in COVID-19. Method: immunoSEQ multiplex PCR; TCRdb's copy keeps in-frame clones and lacks some. This sample has tens of thousands of clones, with about 91% found just once. Input material: peripheral blood. These receptors all come from a woman aged 55-75 years with COVID-19, enrolled during active disease. CDR3s include the opening cysteine and the closing phenylalanine or tryptophan. Fields, in order: J gene, V gene, D gene, clone size, CDR3 DNA, CDR3 protein. A D gene is named only where the DNA matches it firmly. Size tells how often a clone was seen (once, few, many) or the class of an expanded clone, and some rows leave it out.

TRBJ2-1	TRBV5-5	.	.	TGTGCCAGCAGCTTGGGTGGAGCTAACAATGAGCAGTTCTTC	CASSLGGANNEQFF
TRBJ2-7	TRBV13	TRBD2	.	TGTGCCAGCAGTATAGGATTAGCGGGAGTGATCTACGAGCAGTACTTC	CASSIGLAGVIYEQYF
TRBJ1-1	TRBV4-1	.	.	TGCGCCAGCAGCCAAGATAGAGGCACTGAAGCTTTCTTT	CASSQDRGTEAFF
TRBJ1-5	TRBV6-5	.	.	TGTGCCAGCAGGCCGGGGAGGGTCAGCAATCAGCCCCAGCATTTT	CASRPGRVSNQPQHF
TRBJ1-1	TRBV4-1	.	.	TGCGCCAGCAGCCAAGGTCAGGGCCCGAACACTGAAGCTTTCTTT	CASSQGQGPNTEAFF
TRBJ2-1	TRBV10-3	TRBD2	once	TGTGCCATCAGTGAGGGACTAGCGGGAGATCGCAATGAGCAGTTCTTC	CAISEGLAGDRNEQFF
TRBJ1-1	TRBV20-1	.	.	TGCAGTGCCTCCTCGGCTGAAGCTTTCTTT	CSASSAEAFF
TRBJ2-3	TRBV15	.	.	TGTGCCACCAGCAGACTGAGGTGGGACTCCGGCACAGATACGCAGTATTTT	CATSRLRWDSGTDTQYF
TRBJ2-2	TRBV5-1	.	.	TGCGCCAGCAGCTTGCAGGGGTCCGGGGAGCTGTTTTTT	CASSLQGSGELFF
TRBJ1-1	TRBV3-1/TRBV3-2	.	.	TGTGCCAGCAGCGGGGGCGTGGGCAGTTGGACTGAAGCTTTCTTT	CASSGGVGSWTEAFF
TRBJ2-5	TRBV6-5	TRBD1	.	TGTGCCAGCAGGAAGGGACAGCAAGAGACCCAGTACTTC	CASRKGQQETQYF
TRBJ1-1	TRBV28	TRBD1	.	TGTGCCAGCAGTTTACGACAGGGGGCGGCAGAAGCTTTCTTT	CASSLRQGAAEAFF
TRBJ2-1	TRBV5-1	TRBD1	.	TGCGCCAGCAGTCGTACAGGGGGCACCTACAATGAGCAGTTCTTC	CASSRTGGTYNEQFF
TRBJ1-1	TRBV30	.	.	TGTGCCTGGAGTGCCGGCCCCGCGGGCACTGAAGCTTTCTTT	CAWSAGPAGTEAFF
TRBJ1-1	TRBV6-2/TRBV6-3	.	.	TGTGCCAGCAGTTACGGGACACGGAACACTGAAGCTTTCTTT	CASSYGTRNTEAFF
TRBJ2-1	TRBV7-2	.	.	TGTGCCAGCAGCCGTCCCGGGAGAAGGGATTACAATGAGCAGTTCTTC	CASSRPGRRDYNEQFF
TRBJ2-6	TRBV7-8	.	.	TGTGCCAGCAGCCCAGGGGTTTCTGGGGCCAACGTCCTGACTTTC	CASSPGVSGANVLTF
TRBJ2-7	TRBV27	.	.	TGTGCCAGCAGTTTACGGGGAAGGGAGCAGTACTTC	CASSLRGREQYF
TRBJ2-7	TRBV2	TRBD1	.	TGTGCCAGCAGTGAACAAACAGGGGGCGTCTACGAGCAGTACTTC	CASSEQTGGVYEQYF
TRBJ1-1	TRBV7-2	TRBD1	.	TGTGCCAGCAGCGCACAGACAGGGGAGGTCACTGAAGCTTTCTTT	CASSAQTGEVTEAFF
TRBJ1-2	TRBV3-1/TRBV3-2	TRBD1	.	TGTGCCAGCAGCCAAGGAACGACAGGGAGAAAGGGCTACACCTTC	CASSQGTTGRKGYTF
TRBJ1-4	TRBV2	TRBD1	few	TGTGCCAGCAGTGAGCAGGGGGCAACTAATGAAAAACTGTTTTTT	CASSEQGATNEKLFF
TRBJ2-7	TRBV4-3	TRBD1	few	TGCGCCAGCAGCCAAGACAGGGGGCCCTCCTACGAGCAGTACTTC	CASSQDRGPSYEQYF
TRBJ1-6	TRBV5-4	.	.	TGTGCCAGCAGCCCCTTTTACAGGGACAATTCACCCCTCCACTTT	CASSPFYRDNSPLHF
TRBJ1-1	TRBV4-3	TRBD1	.	TGCGCCAGCAGCCATGACAGGGGGCCGCGCACTGAAGCTTTCTTT	CASSHDRGPRTEAFF
TRBJ2-1	TRBV5-4	.	.	TGTGCCAGCAGCTTGACTGGACTCTCATACAATGAGCAGTTCTTC	CASSLTGLSYNEQFF
TRBJ1-6	TRBV19	TRBD1	.	TGTGCCAGTAGCCAGGGGGAATATAATTCACCCCTCCACTTT	CASSQGEYNSPLHF
TRBJ2-2	TRBV10-3	.	once	TGTGCCATCAGTCGGGACTTTAACACCGGGGAGCTGTTTTTT	CAISRDFNTGELFF
TRBJ1-5	TRBV30	TRBD1	.	TGTGCCTGGAGTGCCCAGGGGGCCGGTCAGCCCCAGCATTTT	CAWSAQGAGQPQHF
TRBJ2-3	TRBV6-2/TRBV6-3	.	.	TGTGCCAGCAGCCCGCAGGGCAATACGCAGTATTTT	CASSPQGNTQYF
TRBJ2-5	TRBV21-1	.	.	TGTGCCAGCAGCAAAGTTCCAGGGTGCCGGGAGACCCAGTACTTC	CASSKVPGCRETQYF
TRBJ1-2	TRBV6-2/TRBV6-3	.	.	TGTGCCAGCAGCCCGGGTGGGGCCTCGAGCTATGGCTACACCTTC	CASSPGGASSYGYTF
TRBJ1-5	TRBV19	.	.	TGTGCCAGTAGTATAAGAACAGGCAAGAATCAGCCCCAGCATTTT	CASSIRTGKNQPQHF
TRBJ2-4	TRBV6-2/TRBV6-3	.	.	TGTGCCAGCAGTTACGGCGGACTAGCCAAAAACATTCAGTACTTC	CASSYGGLAKNIQYF
TRBJ2-3	TRBV7-2	.	few	TGTGCCAGCAGCCCCTCAGGCACAGATACGCAGTATTTT	CASSPSGTDTQYF
TRBJ2-7	TRBV7-2	TRBD2	.	TGTGCCAGCAGCCCCGGGACTAGCGAAAACTACGAGCAGTACTTC	CASSPGTSENYEQYF
TRBJ2-2	TRBV4-3	.	.	TGCGCCAGCAGCCAGGTAACAGGCACCGGGGAGCTGTTTTTT	CASSQVTGTGELFF
TRBJ1-2	TRBV12-3/TRBV12-4	.	.	TGTGCCAGCAGTTTTTGGCATGGCTACACCTTC	CASSFWHGYTF
TRBJ2-1	TRBV30	TRBD2	.	TGTGCCTGGAGAGCCTGGGAGGGCTACAATGAGCAGTTCTTC	CAWRAWEGYNEQFF
TRBJ2-2	TRBV7-9	TRBD1	.	TGTGCCAGCAGCTTATTCAGACAGGGAGTAAGAAGTTACACCGGGGAGCTGTTTTTT	CASSLFRQGVRSYTGELFF
TRBJ2-5	TRBV6-2/TRBV6-3	TRBD1	.	TGTGCCAGCAGCGCCGGGACAGCCTCGGAGACCCAGTACTTC	CASSAGTASETQYF
TRBJ2-7	TRBV12-3/TRBV12-4	.	.	TGTGCCAGCAGTTTAGGGAGGGACTACGAGCAGTACTTC	CASSLGRDYEQYF
TRBJ1-4	TRBV30	.	.	TGTGCCTGGAGTGTACTTGAAAAACTGTTTTTT	CAWSVLEKLFF
TRBJ1-1	TRBV9	.	.	TGTGCCAGCAGCCCCCGTGGTACGGGCACTGAAGCTTTCTTT	CASSPRGTGTEAFF
TRBJ1-1	TRBV7-8	TRBD1	.	TGTGCCAGCAGCGCCTGGACAGGGGAAACTGAAGCTTTCTTT	CASSAWTGETEAFF
TRBJ2-5	TRBV29-1	.	.	TGCAGCGTTACACAGGTTCAAGAGACCCAGTACTTC	CSVTQVQETQYF
TRBJ2-1	TRBV6-2/TRBV6-3	.	.	TGTGCCAGCAGTCCATCTATAGCATCCCCCTACAATGAGCAGTTCTTC	CASSPSIASPYNEQFF
TRBJ1-2	TRBV3-1/TRBV3-2	.	.	TGTGCCAGCAGCCAAGACGGGGGGCCCACCTTC	CASSQDGGPTF
TRBJ1-5	TRBV19	TRBD1	.	TGTGCCAGCGACAGGGGGTATGGCAATCAGCCCCAGCATTTT	CASDRGYGNQPQHF
TRBJ2-5	TRBV5-1	TRBD2	.	TGCGCCAGCAGCTTGGCAGTTCGGGGGGGCCGAGAGACCCAGTACTTC	CASSLAVRGGRETQYF
TRBJ2-2	TRBV30	.	.	TGTGCCTGGAGAACCTACAGGTCCGGGGAGCTGTTTTTT	CAWRTYRSGELFF
TRBJ2-1	TRBV4-1	TRBD2	.	TGCGCCAGCAGCCAAGGTGGCGGGGGGGGTGAGCAGTTCTTC	CASSQGGGGGEQFF
TRBJ2-2	TRBV2	.	.	TGTGCCAGCAGTCTCCTTAGCGGGGAGCTGTTTTTT	CASSLLSGELFF
TRBJ2-7	TRBV10-1	.	once	TGCGCCACCCCTGCCCGAATAACCGTACAGGGCAGGAGATCCTACGAGCAGTACTTC	CATPARITVQGRRSYEQYF
TRBJ2-4	TRBV14	TRBD1	.	TGTGCCAGCAGCCAGGGGACAGCGACCCCTCAAAACATTCAGTACTTC	CASSQGTATPQNIQYF
TRBJ1-1	TRBV2	.	once	TGTGCCAGCAGTGTCAACGGGTTGGGCACTGAAGCTTTCTTT	CASSVNGLGTEAFF
TRBJ1-1	TRBV2	.	.	TGTGCCAGCAAAGTGACGGGAAACACTGAAGCTTTCTTT	CASKVTGNTEAFF
TRBJ2-1	TRBV4-3	.	.	TGCGCCAGCAGCCCTGCCGGACTAGGGGGCAATGAGCAGTTCTTC	CASSPAGLGGNEQFF
TRBJ2-7	TRBV10-3	TRBD1	.	TGTGCCATCAGGACAGGGGTTGTGGGCCACGAGCAGTACTTC	CAIRTGVVGHEQYF